This T cell receptor beta chain was captured by sequencing in a study of CD8+CD57+ T cells in acquired aplastic anemia. Looking at the study overall: CD4+ and CD8+ cells, once sorted, gave DNA averaging around 3.2 ug. Findings and caveats of the study: Comparison of patients with controls identified 25 to 35 shared CD8+ CDR3 sequences. Researchers reported that CD8+ Simpson's diversity was not significantly different in patients versus controls.

Template material for TCR beta VDJ and CDR3 profiling consisted of genomic DNA. TCRdb re-called the reads through MiXCR, storing one row per CDR3 protein. The sample carries approximately 170,000 distinct CDR3 sequences, around 50% recorded once. V was pared by 5 bases and J by 7 bases, with 18 bases between. The CDR3 has 15 residues. The germline gives CDR1 SGHRS, CDR2 YFSETQ. This clonotype was counted ten times or more. Its specificity is unknown. The chain uses TRBV5-1 and TRBJ1-4, with D perhaps TRBD1 (6 bases). The TCR comes from a human donor in good health, serving as a control. Sequencing was done on a sample of sorted CD4+, CD8+, or CD8+CD57+ T cells (not recorded which) from PBMCs. The DNA of the CDR3 is TGCGCCAGCAGTCCCCAGACAGGTTTGGGTGAAAAACTGTTTTTT. It specifies CASSPQTGLGEKLFF. Drawing the rest from reference TRBV5-1 and TRBJ1-4, the complete variable domain is KAGVTQTPRYLIKTRGQQVTLSCSPISGHRSVSWYQQTPGQGLQFLFEYFSETQRNKGNFPGRFSGRQFSNSRSEMNVSTLELGDSALYLCASSPQTGLGEKLFFGSGTQLSVL.